The entry that follows covers one T cell receptor beta chain sequence. This clone's antigen is unknown. Base qualities were left out, and no much larger clone turns up one base away. Blood samples were collected up to 4 times in the first month after transplant and then at least monthly when available. Libraries were made using the immunoSEQ multiplex PCR assay. High-throughput TCR-beta CDR3 sequencing of genomic DNA from most patients was performed by Adaptive Biotechnologies. The published analysis was carried out like this. Adaptive's ImmunoSEQ software supplied the TCR sequencing data for approximately 18 patients, while MiXCR and VDJtools were used to process three other patients. CDR3 nucleotide sequences shared by donor and recipient were removed because the origin of these sequences could not be assigned. To be classed as alloreactive, a clone needed at least 2-fold expansion over unstimulated cells and a minimum CFSE-low frequency of 0.002% (template counts) or 0.001% (read counts). Clones detected in sequenced pre-transplant spleen, lymph node, or MLR CFSE-low populations of the donor or recipient were defined as mappable. The cumulative frequency of alloreactive clones was calculated as a percentage of all sequences, weighted by copy number. TCRdb limited this immuneACCESS table to in-frame rearrangements with V and J called. A share of clones is missing; checked studies link under half to unresolved V genes, and the rest is unexplained. The V and J calls and clone size were taken over from that table, and D and trimming were inferred from the DNA. The sample table contains 45,000 or so clones; only one count was recorded for roughly 90% of them. 4% to 4.5% of the sample goes to the ten largest clones.

Based on the germline V gene, the CDR1 and CDR2 sequences are MDHEN and SYDVKM. The CDR3 numbers 15 residues from cysteine through phenylalanine. The DNA shown is the 45-base CDR3, in frame from base 1. V ends up 4 bases short and J 6 bases short, with an unmatched junction base count of 8. This specimen belongs to a study of graft-versus-host responses after intestinal transplantation (dated by TCRdb to the early 2020s). In the study overall: The transplants that recipients got were multivisceral, liver-intestinal, or isolated intestinal. Anti-thymocyte globulin induction was given to all recipients, followed by maintenance tacrolimus and steroids for two to three years. Graft-versus-host and host-versus-graft alloreactive T cell clones were tracked in the graft, circulation and bone marrow after intestinal transplantation using bulk TCR-beta CDR3 sequencing. Alloreactive clones were identified by sequencing pre-transplant mixed lymphocyte reaction products and comparing them with unstimulated pre-transplant donor and recipient T cells. Of the roughly 24 intestinal transplant recipients enrolled in the cohort, one of whom was a retransplant, 3 patients without pretransplant specimens were excluded. A peak of at least 4% donor T cells among recipient peripheral blood mononuclear cells was the definition used for donor T cell macrochimerism. Instead of going to the commercial service, samples from a few later patients were sequenced in-house on an Illumina MiSeq and processed with MiXCR.

Overall study outcomes, separate from this receptor: GvH clones were detected in recipient bone marrow, and some appeared earlier in ileal mucosa or blood, consistent with an intestinal mucosal origin. Early after transplant, declines in HvG clones were associated with peak levels of circulating GvH clones. In the allografts of patients with donor T cell macrochimerism, GvH to HvG T cell clonal ratios were high. Conclusions were limited by the relatively low number and heterogeneity of intestinal transplant patients.

The chain employs TRBV28 and TRBJ1-4, with TRBD1 identical over 7 junction bases. Sequences were derived from PBMCs, sampled 524 days after transplant. The sequence was collected from a human patient who received an intestinal transplant, so some T cells may come from the graft donor. This receptor carries the CDR3 CASSSGDRGHEKLFF. The DNA is TGTGCCAGCAGTTCGGGGGACAGAGGACATGAAAAACTGTTTTTT.